Listed below are T cell receptor beta chains from one sample, sequenced in a study of CD8 T cells in Susac syndrome. Via MiXCR, TCRdb re-called the immunoSEQ multiplex PCR reads, giving one row per CDR3 protein. The top ten clones hold roughly 0.56% of a sample with over 65,000 distinct CDR3 sequences, more than 85% of them seen once. Sequencing was done on a sample of CD4+ T cells from PBMCs. The receptors shown here come from a human donor with Susac syndrome. CDR3s include the opening cysteine and the closing phenylalanine or tryptophan. D genes are given only for firm matches. Size tells how often a clone was seen (once, few, many) or the class of an expanded clone, and some rows leave it out.

v_call,d_call,j_call,clone_size,cdr3_aa,cdr3_nt
TRBV29-1,TRBD2,TRBJ2-7,NA,CSVGGLAGVYEQYF,TGCAGCGTGGGTGGACTAGCGGGAGTCTACGAGCAGTACTTC
TRBV24-1,NA,TRBJ1-5,once,CATVNRDLPQHF,TGTGCCACCGTCAACAGGGACTTGCCCCAGCATTTT
TRBV7-9,NA,TRBJ2-7,NA,CASSFVGYEQYF,TGTGCCAGCAGCTTTGTGGGCTACGAGCAGTACTTC
TRBV5-6,NA,TRBJ2-7,NA,CASSLGGVEQYF,TGTGCCAGCAGCTTGGGAGGGGTCGAGCAGTACTTC
TRBV7-9,NA,TRBJ2-5,NA,CASSFRELDETQYF,TGTGCCAGCAGTTTTCGTGAGTTAGACGAGACCCAGTACTTC
TRBV12-5,TRBD2,TRBJ2-1,NA,CASGRTSGVQGEQFF,TGTGCTAGTGGGAGGACTAGCGGGGTGCAGGGGGAGCAGTTCTTC
TRBV18,TRBD1,TRBJ2-1,NA,CASSPPNRGRYNEQFF,TGTGCCAGCTCACCACCTAACAGGGGGCGGTACAATGAGCAGTTCTTC
TRBV11-1,NA,TRBJ2-2,NA,CASGRGDRYTGELFF,TGTGCCAGCGGCCGGGGGGACAGATACACCGGGGAGCTGTTTTTT
TRBV7-9,NA,TRBJ2-1,NA,CASSFRTGTYNEQFF,TGTGCCAGCAGCTTTAGGACCGGAACCTACAATGAGCAGTTCTTC
TRBV12-3/TRBV12-4,TRBD2,TRBJ2-1,once,CASSLYARGLGGIRSYNEQFF,TGTGCCAGCAGTTTATACGCAAGGGGACTAGGGGGAATCCGCTCCTACAATGAGCAGTTCTTC
TRBV6-2/TRBV6-3,NA,TRBJ2-2,NA,CASSNRRTGELFF,TGTGCCAGCAGCAACCGCCGTACCGGGGAGCTGTTTTTT
TRBV5-1,TRBD1,TRBJ1-2,NA,CASSSGTGGVGGYTF,TGCGCCAGCAGCTCCGGGACAGGGGGCGTTGGTGGCTACACCTTC
TRBV7-2,NA,TRBJ2-7,NA,CASSLGSQGPYEQYF,TGTGCCAGCAGCTTAGGGTCCCAGGGTCCCTACGAGCAGTACTTC
TRBV20-1,NA,TRBJ1-5,NA,CSAPVWALSNQPQHF,TGCAGTGCTCCGGTTTGGGCCTTAAGCAATCAGCCCCAGCATTTT
TRBV5-1,NA,TRBJ2-7,NA,CASSLRTAASGEQYF,TGCGCCAGCAGCTTGAGGACCGCCGCATCTGGGGAGCAGTACTTC
TRBV29-1,TRBD1,TRBJ1-4,NA,CSVARQGGEKLFF,TGCAGCGTTGCCAGACAGGGGGGCGAAAAACTGTTTTTT
TRBV19,NA,TRBJ2-4,NA,CASSEPRGDSKNIQYF,TGTGCCAGTAGTGAACCTCGGGGAGACTCCAAAAACATTCAGTACTTC
TRBV12-3/TRBV12-4,NA,TRBJ2-4,once,CASGGVGPKNIQYF,TGTGCCAGCGGAGGGGTAGGGCCCAAAAACATTCAGTACTTC
TRBV29-1,TRBD2,TRBJ2-3,once,CSVEPTSGSLNTQYF,TGCAGCGTTGAGCCGACTAGCGGGAGTTTAAATACGCAGTATTTT
TRBV7-2,TRBD2,TRBJ2-3,NA,CASSLNAGGHTDTQYF,TGTGCCAGCAGCTTAAACGCGGGGGGCCACACAGATACGCAGTATTTT
TRBV2,TRBD1,TRBJ1-4,NA,CASTLRGGPNEKLFF,TGTGCCAGCACCCTCAGGGGGGGTCCTAATGAAAAACTGTTTTTT
TRBV6-2/TRBV6-3,NA,TRBJ1-2,NA,CASCPGDSYGYTF,TGTGCCAGCTGCCCGGGGGATTCCTATGGCTACACCTTC
TRBV30,NA,TRBJ2-3,NA,CAAASTDTQYF,TGTGCCGCCGCGAGCACAGATACGCAGTATTTT
TRBV19,NA,TRBJ1-5,NA,CASSIAPPGTSNQPQHF,TGTGCCAGTAGTATAGCCCCTCCGGGAACAAGCAATCAGCCCCAGCATTTT
TRBV11-1,NA,TRBJ2-5,few,CASSSEGRNQETQYF,TGTGCCAGCAGCTCAGAGGGACGGAACCAAGAGACCCAGTACTTC
TRBV28,NA,TRBJ2-1,NA,CASSRRRYRNEQFF,TGTGCCAGCAGTCGGCGTCGATACAGAAATGAGCAGTTCTTC
TRBV30,NA,TRBJ2-7,NA,CAWSVRGKRHF,TGTGCCTGGAGTGTAAGAGGAAAGCGCCACTTC
TRBV18,NA,TRBJ1-5,NA,CATTDSLNQPQHF,TGTGCCACCACGGACAGCCTTAATCAGCCCCAGCATTTT
TRBV7-9,NA,TRBJ2-5,NA,CATSLSAGRETQYF,TGTGCCACCAGCCTTAGCGCGGGACGAGAGACCCAGTACTTC
TRBV5-4,NA,TRBJ2-7,once,CASSLGASRGTEQYF,TGTGCCAGCAGCCTAGGGGCAAGTAGAGGCACCGAGCAGTACTTC
TRBV7-9,NA,TRBJ2-4,NA,CASRTPCGFFENIQYF,TGTGCCAGCAGGACACCATGTGGGTTTTTCGAAAACATTCAGTACTTC
TRBV27,TRBD1,TRBJ2-2,NA,CASSFVRQGGGELFF,TGTGCCAGCAGTTTTGTACGACAGGGTGGTGGGGAGCTGTTTTTT
TRBV11-2,NA,TRBJ2-1,few,CASSLVLDEQFF,TGTGCCAGCAGCTTAGTATTAGATGAGCAGTTCTTC
TRBV30,TRBD2,TRBJ2-1,once,CACLPIAGGEQFF,TGTGCCTGCTTACCAATAGCGGGAGGTGAGCAGTTCTTC
TRBV24-1,TRBD2,TRBJ2-1,NA,CATSETSGTSYNEQFF,TGTGCCACCAGTGAAACTAGCGGGACTTCCTACAATGAGCAGTTCTTC
TRBV12-3/TRBV12-4,TRBD1,TRBJ1-4,NA,CASSFSDRGLEKLFF,TGTGCCAGCAGTTTTAGTGACAGGGGGCTTGAAAAACTGTTTTTT
TRBV6-2/TRBV6-3,TRBD2,TRBJ2-7,NA,CASSWRSGRAMDEQYF,TGTGCCAGCAGTTGGCGTAGCGGGAGGGCCATGGACGAGCAGTACTTC
TRBV20-1,NA,TRBJ2-5,NA,CSARSGSFKETQYF,TGCAGTGCTAGGTCCGGGTCGTTTAAAGAGACCCAGTACTTC
TRBV29-1,NA,TRBJ2-7,NA,CSVARGGSSYEQYF,TGCAGCGTTGCCCGCGGCGGTAGCTCCTACGAGCAGTACTTC
TRBV30,NA,TRBJ2-7,NA,CAWSFLGGEQYF,TGTGCCTGGAGCTTTTTAGGAGGGGAGCAGTACTTC
TRBV12-3/TRBV12-4,NA,TRBJ1-2,NA,CASSLGGSRGGYTF,TGTGCCAGCAGTTTAGGTGGATCAAGGGGTGGCTACACCTTC
TRBV5-4,TRBD2,TRBJ2-3,NA,CASSSILTSGDTQYF,TGTGCCAGCAGCTCCATCCTAACTAGCGGGGATACGCAGTATTTT
TRBV25-1,NA,TRBJ2-6,NA,CASSDSAFSGANVLTF,TGTGCCAGCAGTGACTCGGCTTTCTCTGGGGCCAACGTCCTGACTTTC
TRBV6-1,NA,TRBJ1-5,NA,CASTPNRSNQPQHF,TGTGCCAGCACCCCTAACAGGTCCAATCAGCCCCAGCATTTT
TRBV5-6,NA,TRBJ1-1,NA,CASSSGLFEAFF,TGTGCCAGCAGCTCGGGCCTATTTGAAGCTTTCTTT
TRBV7-2,TRBD2,TRBJ2-5,once,CASSLAFGGRERETQYF,TGTGCCAGCAGCTTAGCATTCGGCGGGAGGGAGAGAGAGACCCAGTACTTC
TRBV20-1,TRBD1,TRBJ2-3,NA,CSARGQGSPDTQYF,TGCAGTGCTAGAGGACAGGGGTCCCCAGATACGCAGTATTTT
TRBV5-4,NA,TRBJ2-1,NA,CASSLPQYNEQFF,TGTGCCAGCAGCTTGCCACAGTACAATGAGCAGTTCTTC
TRBV28,TRBD2,TRBJ2-5,NA,CASSLRLAGPQETQYF,TGTGCCAGCAGTTTGAGGCTAGCGGGACCCCAAGAGACCCAGTACTTC
TRBV20-1,TRBD1,TRBJ2-3,NA,CSARAQGRTDTQYF,TGCAGTGCTAGGGCACAGGGGCGGACAGATACGCAGTATTTT
TRBV27,TRBD2,TRBJ2-1,NA,CASSLSVGGGFYNEQFF,TGTGCCAGCAGTTTATCCGTGGGCGGGGGGTTTTACAATGAGCAGTTCTTC
TRBV3-1,NA,TRBJ2-1,once,CASSPISTAYNEQFF,TGTGCCAGCAGCCCCATTTCCACCGCCTACAATGAGCAGTTCTTC
TRBV20-1,NA,TRBJ2-2,NA,CSASGRRENTGELFF,TGCAGTGCTAGTGGTAGGCGGGAGAACACCGGGGAGCTGTTTTTT
TRBV19,NA,TRBJ1-5,NA,CASRTTGTNSNQPQHF,TGTGCCAGCCGGACTACCGGGACAAATAGCAATCAGCCCCAGCATTTT
TRBV7-2,NA,TRBJ2-7,once,CASSSYLGYEQYF,TGTGCCAGCAGCTCCTACTTAGGGTACGAGCAGTACTTC
TRBV7-2,TRBD2,TRBJ2-2,few,CASSFRTSAPNTGELFF,TGTGCCAGCAGCTTTCGGACTAGCGCGCCGAACACCGGGGAGCTGTTTTTT
TRBV12-3/TRBV12-4,NA,TRBJ2-1,NA,CASSFRQVRPANNEQFF,TGTGCCAGCAGTTTTCGGCAGGTTCGGCCTGCAAACAATGAGCAGTTCTTC
TRBV5-1,TRBD2,TRBJ2-1,NA,CASSSTGTNNEQFF,TGCGCCAGCAGCTCTACCGGGACTAACAATGAGCAGTTCTTC
TRBV3-1,TRBD2,TRBJ2-5,NA,CASSVGTSGGQETQYF,TGTGCCAGCAGCGTAGGGACTAGCGGGGGGCAAGAGACCCAGTACTTC